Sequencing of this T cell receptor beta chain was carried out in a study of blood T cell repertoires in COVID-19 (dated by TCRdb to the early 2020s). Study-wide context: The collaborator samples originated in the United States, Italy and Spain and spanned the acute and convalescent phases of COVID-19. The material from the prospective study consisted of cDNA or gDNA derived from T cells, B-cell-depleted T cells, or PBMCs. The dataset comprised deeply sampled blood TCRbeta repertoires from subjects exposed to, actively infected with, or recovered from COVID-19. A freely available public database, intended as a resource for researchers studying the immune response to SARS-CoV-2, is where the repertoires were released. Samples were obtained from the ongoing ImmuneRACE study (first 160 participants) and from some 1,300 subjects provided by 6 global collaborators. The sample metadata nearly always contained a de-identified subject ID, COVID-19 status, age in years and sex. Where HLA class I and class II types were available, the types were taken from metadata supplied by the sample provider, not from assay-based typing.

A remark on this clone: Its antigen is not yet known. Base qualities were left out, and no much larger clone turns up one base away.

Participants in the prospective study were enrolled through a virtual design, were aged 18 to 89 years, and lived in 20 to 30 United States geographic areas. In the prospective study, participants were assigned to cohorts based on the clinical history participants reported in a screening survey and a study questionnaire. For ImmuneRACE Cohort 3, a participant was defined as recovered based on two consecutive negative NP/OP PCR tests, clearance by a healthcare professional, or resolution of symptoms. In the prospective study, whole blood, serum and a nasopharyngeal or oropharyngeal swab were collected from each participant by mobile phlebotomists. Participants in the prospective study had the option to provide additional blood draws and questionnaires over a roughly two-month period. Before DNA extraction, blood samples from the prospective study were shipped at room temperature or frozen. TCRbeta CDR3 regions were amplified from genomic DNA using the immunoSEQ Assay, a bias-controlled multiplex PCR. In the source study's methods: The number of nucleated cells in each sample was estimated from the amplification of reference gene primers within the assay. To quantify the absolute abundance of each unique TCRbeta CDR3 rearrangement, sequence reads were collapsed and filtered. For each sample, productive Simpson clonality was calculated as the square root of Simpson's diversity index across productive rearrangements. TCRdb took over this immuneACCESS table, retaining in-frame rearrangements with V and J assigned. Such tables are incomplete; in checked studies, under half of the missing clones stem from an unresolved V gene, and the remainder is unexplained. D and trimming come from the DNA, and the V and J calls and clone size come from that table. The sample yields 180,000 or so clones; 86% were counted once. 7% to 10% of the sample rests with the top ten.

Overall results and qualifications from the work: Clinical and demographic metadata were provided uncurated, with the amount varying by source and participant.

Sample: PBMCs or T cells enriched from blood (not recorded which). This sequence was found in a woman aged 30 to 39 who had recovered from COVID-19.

CDR3 loop: CASMFGQVNYGYTF. Here is the DNA: TGTGCCAGCATGTTTGGGCAGGTAAACTATGGCTACACCTTC. The chain is made from TRBV2 and TRBJ1-2, with the D gene too uncertain to name. V is cut by 7 bases and J by 2 bases, and the space between the germline ends is 14 bases. The CDR1 and CDR2 encoded by the germline V gene are SNHLY and FYNNEI. The CDR3 starts with the cysteine, ends with the phenylalanine, and has 14 residues. Only CDR3 DNA remains: 42 bases, in frame from the first base.